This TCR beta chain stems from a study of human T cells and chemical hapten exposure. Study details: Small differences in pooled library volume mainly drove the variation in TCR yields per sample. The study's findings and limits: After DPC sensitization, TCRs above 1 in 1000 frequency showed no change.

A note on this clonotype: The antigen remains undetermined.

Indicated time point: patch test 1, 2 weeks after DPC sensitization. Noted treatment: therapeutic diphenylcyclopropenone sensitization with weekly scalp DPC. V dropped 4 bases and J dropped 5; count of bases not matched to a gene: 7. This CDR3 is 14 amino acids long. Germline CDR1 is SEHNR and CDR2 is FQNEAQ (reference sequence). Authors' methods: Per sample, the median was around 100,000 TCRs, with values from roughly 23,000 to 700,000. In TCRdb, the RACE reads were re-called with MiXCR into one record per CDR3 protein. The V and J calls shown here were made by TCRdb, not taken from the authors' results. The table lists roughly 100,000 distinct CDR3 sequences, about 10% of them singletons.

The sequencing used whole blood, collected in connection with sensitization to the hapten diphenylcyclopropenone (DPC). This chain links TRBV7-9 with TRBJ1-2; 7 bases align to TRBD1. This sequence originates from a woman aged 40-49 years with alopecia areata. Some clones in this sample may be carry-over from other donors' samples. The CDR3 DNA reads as TGTGCCAGCAGCTATTACAGGGGTAGATATGGCTACACCTTC. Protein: CASSYYRGRYGYTF.